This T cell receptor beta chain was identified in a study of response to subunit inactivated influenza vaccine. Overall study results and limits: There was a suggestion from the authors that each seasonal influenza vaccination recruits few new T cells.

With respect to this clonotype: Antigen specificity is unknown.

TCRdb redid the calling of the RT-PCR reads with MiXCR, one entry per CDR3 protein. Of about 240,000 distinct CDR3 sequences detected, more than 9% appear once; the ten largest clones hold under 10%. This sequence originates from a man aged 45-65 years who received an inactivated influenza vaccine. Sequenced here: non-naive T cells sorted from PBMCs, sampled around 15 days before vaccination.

The CDR3 reads CAISEEDTQYF. As DNA, the CDR3 is TGTGCCATCAGTGAGGAAGATACGCAGTATTTT. The chain joins TRBV10-3 to TRBJ2-3; D ambiguous. The CDR3 is 11 residues long. Trimming took 2 bases from V and 5 from J, leaving 2 bases between them. The V gene's germline CDR1 is ENHRY and CDR2 SYGVKD.